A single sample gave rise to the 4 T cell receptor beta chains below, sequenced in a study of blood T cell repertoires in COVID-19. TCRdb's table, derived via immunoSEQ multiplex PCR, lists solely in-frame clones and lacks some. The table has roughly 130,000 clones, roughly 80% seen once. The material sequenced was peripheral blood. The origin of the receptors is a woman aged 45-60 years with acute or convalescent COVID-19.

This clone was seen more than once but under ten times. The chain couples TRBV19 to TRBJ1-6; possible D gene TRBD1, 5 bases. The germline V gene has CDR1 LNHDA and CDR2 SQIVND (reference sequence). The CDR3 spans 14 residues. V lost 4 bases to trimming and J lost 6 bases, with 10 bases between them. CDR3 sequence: CASSTGTINSPLHF. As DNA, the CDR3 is TGTGCCAGTAGTACCGGGACTATTAATTCACCCCTCCACTTT. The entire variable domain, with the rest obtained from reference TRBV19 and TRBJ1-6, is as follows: DGGITQSPKYLFRKEGQNVTLSCEQNLNHDAMYWYRQDPGQGLRLIYYSQIVNDFQKGDIAEGYSVSREKKESFPLTVTSAQKNPTAFYLCASSTGTINSPLHFGNGTRLTVT.

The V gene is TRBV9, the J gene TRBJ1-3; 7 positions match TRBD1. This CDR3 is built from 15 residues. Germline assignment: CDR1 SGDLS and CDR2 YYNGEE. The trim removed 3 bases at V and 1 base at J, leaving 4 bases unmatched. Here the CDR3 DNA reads TGTGCCAGCAGCGATCGACAGGGTTCTGGAAACACCATATATTTT. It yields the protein CASSDRQGSGNTIYF. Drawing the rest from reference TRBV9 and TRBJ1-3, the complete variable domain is DSGVTQTPKHLITATGQRVTLRCSPRSGDLSVYWYQQSLDQGLQFLIQYYNGEERAKGNILERFSAQQFPDLHSELNLSSLELGDSALYFCASSDRQGSGNTIYFGEGSWLTVV.

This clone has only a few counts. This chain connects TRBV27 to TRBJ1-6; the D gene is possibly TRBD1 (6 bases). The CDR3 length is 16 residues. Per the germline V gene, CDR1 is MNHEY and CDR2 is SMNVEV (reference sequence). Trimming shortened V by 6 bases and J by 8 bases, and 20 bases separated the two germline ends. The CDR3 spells CASRRLLQGNDSPLHF. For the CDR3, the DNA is TGTGCCAGCAGGCGATTATTACAGGGCAATGATTCACCCCTCCACTTT.

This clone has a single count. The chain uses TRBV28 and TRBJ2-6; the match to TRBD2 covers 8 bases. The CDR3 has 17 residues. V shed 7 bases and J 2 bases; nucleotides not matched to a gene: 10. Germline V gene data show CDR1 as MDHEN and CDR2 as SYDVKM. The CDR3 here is CASNNRGGLPGANVLTF. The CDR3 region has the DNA TGTGCCAGCAACAATCGGGGGGGGCTCCCTGGGGCCAACGTCCTGACTTTC.